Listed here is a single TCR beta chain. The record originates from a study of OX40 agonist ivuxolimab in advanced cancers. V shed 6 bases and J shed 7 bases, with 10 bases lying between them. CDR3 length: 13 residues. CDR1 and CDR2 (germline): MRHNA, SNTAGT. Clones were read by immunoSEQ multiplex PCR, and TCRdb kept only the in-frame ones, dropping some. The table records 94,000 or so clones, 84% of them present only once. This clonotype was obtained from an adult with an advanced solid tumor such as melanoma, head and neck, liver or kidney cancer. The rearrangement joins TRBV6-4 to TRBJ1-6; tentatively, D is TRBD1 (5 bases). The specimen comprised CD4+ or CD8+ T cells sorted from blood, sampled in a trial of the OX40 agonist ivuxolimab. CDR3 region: CASRRDQNSPLHF. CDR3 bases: TGTGCCAGCAGGCGGGACCAAAATTCACCCCTCCACTTT.